Presented here are 3 T cell receptor beta chains from one specimen sequenced in a study of blood T cell repertoires in COVID-19. The repertoire was sequenced with immunoSEQ multiplex PCR; TCRdb's copy has only in-frame clones and lacks some. The sample holds fewer than 600,000 clones, about 91% seen once. Sequenced material: peripheral blood. These receptors were obtained from a man between 18 and 35 years old with COVID-19, enrolled during active disease.

The chain recombines TRBV25-1 with TRBJ2-5; 7 bases match TRBD1. Trimming at V came to 11 bases and at J to 5 bases, leaving 20 bases not matched to a gene. The length of the CDR3 is 16 residues. The germline V gene encodes CDR1 MGHDK and CDR2 SYGVNS. This CDR3 reads CAAMSRQGRPGETQYF. The CDR3 coding sequence is TGTGCCGCAATGAGTCGACAGGGCCGACCGGGGGAGACCCAGTACTTC.

The chain combines TRBV24-1 with TRBJ2-3; 7 nucleotides match TRBD2. V shed 4 bases, J shed 4 bases, and the junction held 4 bases outside the gene matches. Germline loops: CDR1 KGHDR, CDR2 SFDVKD. The CDR3 has 14 amino acids. The DNA of the CDR3 is TGTGCCACCAGTGACCCTCTAGCGGCAGATACGCAGTATTTT. As protein: CATSDPLAADTQYF.

The chain links TRBV6-6 to TRBJ1-1; the D is unclear. The CDR3 contains 14 residues. Deletions cut 4 bases from V and 0 bases from J, with 9 bases between. CDR1 and CDR2 (germline): MNHNY, SVGAGI (reference sequence). The CDR3 nucleotides are TGTGCCAGCAGTTTGAGGATAATGAACACTGAAGCTTTCTTT. As protein: CASSLRIMNTEAFF.